These 7 T cell receptor beta chains share one sample of origin, sequenced in a study of cytomegalovirus exposure and HLA in healthy donors. The table came from immunoSEQ multiplex PCR; TCRdb's copy has only in-frame clones and leaves some out. This sample carries about 97,000 clones, roughly 95% of them seen once, and the ten largest clones take 0.7% to 0.9%. Sample: PBMCs. The receptors derive from a woman under 30 in good health and CMV-seronegative.

The V call is TRBV5-1, the J call TRBJ2-1, with 10 positions matching TRBD1. Germline V CDR1 and CDR2: SGHRS, YFSETQ. The CDR3 runs 18 residues. Losses at the gene ends were 0 bases for V and 2 bases for J; bases not matched to a gene: 8. The CDR3 coding sequence is TGCGCCAGCAGCTTGGCTCCGTTTGGGACAGGGGCCTACAATGAGCAGTTCTTC. This gives the protein CASSLAPFGTGAYNEQFF.

The chain joins TRBV4-2 to TRBJ2-1; TRBD2 matches 9 bases. This CDR3 spans 16 amino acids. The germline CDR1 and CDR2 sequences are LGHNA and YNFKEQ. The ends lost 0 bases at V and 3 bases at J; junction bases unmatched: 3. The CDR3 sequence is CASSQDPLAGYNEQFF. As DNA, the CDR3 is TGTGCCAGCAGCCAAGACCCACTAGCGGGCTACAATGAGCAGTTCTTC.

The CDR3 DNA sequence: TGCGCCAGCAGCCAAGGCACCACAGGGAGGGTTGATCAGCCCCAGCATTTT. Translation: CASSQGTTGRVDQPQHF. The chain uses TRBV4-1 and TRBJ1-5; D possibly corresponds to TRBD1 (6 bases). The CDR3 is made up of 17 amino acids. V lost 1 base and J 5 bases, leaving 18 bases between the germline ends. The V gene's germline CDR1 is MGHRA and CDR2 YSYEKL.

The chain joins TRBV9 to TRBJ2-3; TRBD2 aligns across 9 bases. V lost 4 bases and J lost 4; bases outside the gene matches: 13. This CDR3 contains 17 residues. The germline CDR1 and CDR2 sequences are SGDLS and YYNGEE. Here the CDR3 reads CASSPRSSAGGADTQYF. DNA of the CDR3: TGTGCCAGCAGCCCCCGTTCCTCTGCGGGAGGGGCAGATACGCAGTATTTT.

V is TRBV2 and J is TRBJ2-7, with 12 positions matching TRBD2. CDR1 and CDR2 (germline): SNHLY, FYNNEI. The CDR3 length is 13 residues. V shed 8 bases, J shed 2 bases, and the junction held 1 base outside the gene matches. The DNA for the CDR3 is TGTGCCAGCCGACTAGCGGGGGCCTACGAGCAGTACTTC. Translation: CASRLAGAYEQYF.

Concerning this clone: Within the sample, other DNA sequences also encode this same CDR3. The V and J genes are TRBV5-1 and TRBJ1-2; TRBD1 aligns across 7 bases. The CDR3 is 13 amino acids. The germline gives CDR1 SGHRS, CDR2 YFSETQ. After removal of 4 bases from V and 3 bases from J, the junction contained 3 bases not matched to a gene. CDR3 sequence: CASSLGQDYGYTF. The CDR3 DNA is TGCGCCAGCAGCCTAGGACAGGACTATGGCTACACCTTC.

CDR3 region: CASSYADRANIQYF. Written as DNA, the CDR3 is TGTGCCAGCAGTTACGCTGACAGGGCTAACATTCAGTACTTC. The rearrangement joins TRBV6-5 to TRBJ2-4; 7 nucleotides line up with TRBD1. J lost 7 bases, V lost 2 bases, and 5 bases had no gene match. CDR3 length equals 14 residues. CDR1 and CDR2 (germline): MNHEY, SVGAGI.